This TCR beta chain was recovered during a study of vaccination and CD4 T cells after COVID-19. Study-level background: Recovered patients in the cohort numbered six men and four women, two of them Hispanic. Control wells got either CEFX epitopes, HIV-1 Nef peptides, or no peptide at all.

Sequence data for DNA of cultured CD4+ T cells were generated by the Oncomine TCR Beta short-read assay. From the PCR reads, TCRdb called clonotypes with MiXCR, one entry per CDR3 protein. The table shows some 21,000 distinct CDR3 sequences, with 55% to 70% occurring only once. Treatment denoted: roughly 11-day PBMC culture with coronavirus spike peptide pools or control peptides (ViraFEST assay). With respect to this clonotype: As yet, its antigen is unknown.

The CDR3 runs 13 residues. The junction had 4 bases not matched to a gene; V was cut back by 6 bases and J by 5 bases. Germline V gives CDR1 MNHEY, CDR2 SVGEGT. The source of this sequence is a human donor who received a COVID-19 vaccine. The sample was CD4+ T cells from blood, cultured in vitro, taken after SARS-CoV-2 vaccination. The chain uses TRBV6-2 or TRBV6-3 and TRBJ1-1; 9 nucleotides align to TRBD1. The DNA of the CDR3 is TGTGCCAGCAGGGAGGACAGGGGAACTGAAGCTTTCTTT. It is translated as CASREDRGTEAFF.